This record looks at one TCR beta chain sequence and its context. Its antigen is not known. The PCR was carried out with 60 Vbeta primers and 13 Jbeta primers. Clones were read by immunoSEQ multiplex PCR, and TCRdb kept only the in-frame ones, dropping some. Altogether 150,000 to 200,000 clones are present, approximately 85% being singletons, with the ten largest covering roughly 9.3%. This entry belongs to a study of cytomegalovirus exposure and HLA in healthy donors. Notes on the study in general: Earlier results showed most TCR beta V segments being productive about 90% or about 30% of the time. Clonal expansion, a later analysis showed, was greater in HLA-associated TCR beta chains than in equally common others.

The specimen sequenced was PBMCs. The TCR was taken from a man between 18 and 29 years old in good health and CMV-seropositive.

CDR3 in amino acids: CASSSPDRGGTEAFF. CDR3 bases: TGTGCCAGCAGCTCCCCGGACAGGGGAGGGACTGAAGCTTTCTTT. V and J are TRBV9 and TRBJ1-1; 9 bases are a match to TRBD1. Looked up from germline, CDR1 is SGDLS and CDR2 is YYNGEE. Trimming removed 4 bases from V and 5 bases from J; junction bases left unmatched: 9. The CDR3 covers 15 residues.